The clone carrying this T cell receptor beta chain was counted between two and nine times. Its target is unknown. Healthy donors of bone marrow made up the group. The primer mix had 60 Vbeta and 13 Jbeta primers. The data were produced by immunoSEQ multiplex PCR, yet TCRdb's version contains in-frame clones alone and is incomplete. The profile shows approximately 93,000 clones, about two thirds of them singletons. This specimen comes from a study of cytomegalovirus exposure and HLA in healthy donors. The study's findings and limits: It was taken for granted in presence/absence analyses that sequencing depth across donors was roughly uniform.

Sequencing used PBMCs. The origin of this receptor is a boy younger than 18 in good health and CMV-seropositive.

DNA of the CDR3: TGTGCCAGCGGGCGGGACAATGAAAAACTGTTTTTT. Its translation is CASGRDNEKLFF. The rearrangement links TRBV2 to TRBJ1-4, with D possibly being TRBD1 (5 bases). The length of the CDR3 is 12 residues. The germline V and J ends were trimmed by 8 bases and 5 bases, with 9 bases remaining between them. CDR1 is SNHLY and CDR2 is FYNNEI in the germline V gene.